This is a list of T cell receptor beta chains from one sample in a study of Ad26.COV2.S vaccination and SARS-CoV-2 variants. Data came from immunoSEQ multiplex PCR; TCRdb stores just in-frame clones and leaves some out. The sample lists some 460,000 clones; roughly 87% were seen once. Sequenced material: peripheral blood, taken in a trial of Ad26.COV2.S vaccine versus placebo. The receptors come from a person between 18 and 60 years old who received the Ad26.COV2.S COVID-19 vaccine or a placebo. Both conserved end residues are part of each CDR3.

J,V,CDR3
TRBJ2-5,TRBV14,CASSQAEYTAQYF
TRBJ1-1,TRBV10-2,CASSESDREVNTEAFF
TRBJ2-1,TRBV5-1,CASSGKGQVSSYNEQFF
TRBJ2-3,TRBV13,CASSQQDTGTGTYMQYF
TRBJ1-1,TRBV30,CAWSERTGINTEAFF
TRBJ1-1,TRBV27,CASSPPFQGHRTEAFF
TRBJ1-3,TRBV19,CASSTTPQGSGNTIYF
TRBJ2-7,TRBV6-1,CASSEGSTYEQYF
TRBJ2-7,TRBV10-1,CASSDLGPGLGHEQYF
TRBJ2-1,TRBV4-2,CASSPVGLAGVKYNEQFF
TRBJ2-5,TRBV5-1,CASKAGQETQYF
TRBJ1-1,TRBV10-3,CAISELGINTEAFF
TRBJ1-6,TRBV5-1,CASSTGQARSDSPLHF
TRBJ2-1,TRBV20-1,CSASTSGKPYNEQFF
TRBJ1-1,TRBV6-2/TRBV6-3,CASSWDRGSTEAFF
TRBJ2-7,TRBV2,CASNRGRLDEQYF